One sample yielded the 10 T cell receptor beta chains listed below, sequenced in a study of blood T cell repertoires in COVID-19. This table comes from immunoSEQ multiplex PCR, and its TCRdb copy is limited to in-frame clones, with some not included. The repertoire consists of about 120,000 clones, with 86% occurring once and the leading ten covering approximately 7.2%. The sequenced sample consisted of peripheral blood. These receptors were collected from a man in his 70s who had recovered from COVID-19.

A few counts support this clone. CDR3 residues: CASSHGAPRGYSYEQYF. The CDR3 nucleotides are TGCGCCAGCAGCCACGGGGCCCCCAGGGGATACTCCTACGAGCAGTACTTC. The chain joins TRBV4-1 to TRBJ2-7, with D possibly matching TRBD1 (6 bases). CDR3 length equals 17 residues. Germline V gives CDR1 MGHRA, CDR2 YSYEKL. Trimming shortened V by 3 bases and J by 0 bases, and 18 bases separated the two germline ends.

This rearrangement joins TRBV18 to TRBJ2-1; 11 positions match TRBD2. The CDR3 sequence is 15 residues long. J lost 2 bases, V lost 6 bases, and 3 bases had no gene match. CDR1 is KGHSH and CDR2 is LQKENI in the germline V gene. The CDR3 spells CASSLLAGAYNEQFF. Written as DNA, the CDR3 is TGTGCCAGCTCCCTACTAGCGGGAGCCTACAATGAGCAGTTCTTC.

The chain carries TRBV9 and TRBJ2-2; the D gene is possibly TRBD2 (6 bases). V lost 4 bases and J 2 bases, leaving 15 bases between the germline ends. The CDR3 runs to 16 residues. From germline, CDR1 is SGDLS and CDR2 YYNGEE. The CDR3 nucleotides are TGTGCCAGCAGCTACGGGACTTCTGGTAACACCGGGGAGCTGTTTTTT. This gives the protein CASSYGTSGNTGELFF.

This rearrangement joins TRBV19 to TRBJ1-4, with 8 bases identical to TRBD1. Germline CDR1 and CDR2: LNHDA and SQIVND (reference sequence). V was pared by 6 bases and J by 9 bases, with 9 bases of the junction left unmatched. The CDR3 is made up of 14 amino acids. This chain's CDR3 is CASRPGGDVKKLFF. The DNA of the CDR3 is TGTGCCAGTAGACCAGGGGGCGATGTGAAAAAACTGTTTTTT.

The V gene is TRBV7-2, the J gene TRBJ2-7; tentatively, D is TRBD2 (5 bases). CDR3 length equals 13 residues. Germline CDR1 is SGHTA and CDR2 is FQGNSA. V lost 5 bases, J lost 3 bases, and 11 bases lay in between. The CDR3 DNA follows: TGTGCCAGCAGCGAATCTAGCAGCTACGAGCAGTACTTC. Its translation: CASSESSSYEQYF.

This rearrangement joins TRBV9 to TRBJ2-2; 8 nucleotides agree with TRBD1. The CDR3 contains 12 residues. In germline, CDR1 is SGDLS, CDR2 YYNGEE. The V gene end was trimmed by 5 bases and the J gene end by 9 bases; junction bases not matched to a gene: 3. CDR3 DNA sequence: TGTGCCAGCAGTAGGACAGGGTGGGAGCTGTTTTTT. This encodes CASSRTGWELFF. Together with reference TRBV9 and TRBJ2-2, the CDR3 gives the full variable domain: DSGVTQTPKHLITATGQRVTLRCSPRSGDLSVYWYQQSLDQGLQFLIQYYNGEERAKGNILERFSAQQFPDLHSELNLSSLELGDSALYFCASSRTGWELFFGEGSRLTVL.

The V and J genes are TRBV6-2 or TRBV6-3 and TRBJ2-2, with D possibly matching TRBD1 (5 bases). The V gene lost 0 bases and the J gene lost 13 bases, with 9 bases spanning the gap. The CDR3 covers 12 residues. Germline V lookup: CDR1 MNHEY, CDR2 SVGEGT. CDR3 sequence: CASSYSTVRLFF. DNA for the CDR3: TGTGCCAGCAGTTACTCGACAGTTAGGCTGTTTTTT.

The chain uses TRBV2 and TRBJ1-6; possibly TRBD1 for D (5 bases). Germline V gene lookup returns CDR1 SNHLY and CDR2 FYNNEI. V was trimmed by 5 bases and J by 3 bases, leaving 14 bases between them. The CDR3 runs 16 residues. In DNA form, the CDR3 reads TGTGCCAGCAGTTCCGGCGGGGGGAACTATAATTCACCCCTCCACTTT. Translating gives CASSSGGGNYNSPLHF. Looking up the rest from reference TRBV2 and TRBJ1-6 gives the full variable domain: EPEVTQTPSHQVTQMGQEVILRCVPISNHLYFYWYRQILGQKVEFLVSFYNNEISEKSEIFDDQFSVERPDGSNFTLKIRSTKLEDSAMYFCASSSGGGNYNSPLHFGNGTRLTVT.

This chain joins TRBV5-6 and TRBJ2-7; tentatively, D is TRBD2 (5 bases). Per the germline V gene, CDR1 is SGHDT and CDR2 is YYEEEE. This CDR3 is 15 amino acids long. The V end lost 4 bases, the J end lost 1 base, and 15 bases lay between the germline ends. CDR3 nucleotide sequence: TGTGCCAGCAGCCCCCGTGGGAGACGGTCCTACGAGCAGTACTTC. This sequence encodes CASSPRGRRSYEQYF.

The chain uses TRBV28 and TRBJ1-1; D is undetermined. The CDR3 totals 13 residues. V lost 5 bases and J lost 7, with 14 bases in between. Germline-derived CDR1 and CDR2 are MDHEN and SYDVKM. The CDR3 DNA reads TGTGCCAGCAGTGACCCCCCGGGTCATGAAGCTTTCTTT. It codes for CASSDPPGHEAFF.